This is a list of T cell receptor beta chains from one sample in a study of control samples from healthy donors and cancer patients. The method was immunoSEQ multiplex PCR; TCRdb's version includes in-frame clones alone and lacks a portion of them. The data contain about 190,000 clones, about 91% of them singletons. Material for sequencing was blood. These receptors were obtained from a man aged 25 to 45 in good health. CDR3s include the opening cysteine and the closing phenylalanine or tryptophan. The order of the fields is J gene, V gene, D gene, CDR3 protein. The D gene is left open where the match is weak.

TRBJ1-2 TRBV3-1/TRBV3-2 TRBD1 CASRRTGEGYTF
TRBJ1-5 TRBV2 . CASSEQGSQPQHF
TRBJ1-4 TRBV30 . CAWSPGPGNEKLFF
TRBJ1-1 TRBV12-3/TRBV12-4 . CASSSYMNTEAFF
TRBJ2-6 TRBV6-2/TRBV6-3 TRBD1 CASSVRQGEFSGANVLTF
TRBJ2-7 TRBV2 . CASIFGSYEQYF
TRBJ2-7 TRBV4-1 TRBD1 CASSQVSGTVSYEQYF
TRBJ1-6 TRBV6-2/TRBV6-3 . CASSSFAGEDSPLHF
TRBJ1-3 TRBV12-3/TRBV12-4 . CASGPEGGNTIYF
TRBJ2-7 TRBV18 . CASSEAGTVKKEQYF
TRBJ1-2 TRBV2 . CATKDTDYGYTF
TRBJ1-6 TRBV28 . CASSTPGFDNSPLHF
TRBJ2-1 TRBV2 . CASNIAYNEQFF
TRBJ2-3 TRBV9 . CASSASFRGTDTQYF
TRBJ2-3 TRBV15 . CATSRDLGGTDTQYF
TRBJ1-2 TRBV5-4 TRBD1 CASSLGGQGRSNYGYTF
TRBJ1-1 TRBV25-1 . CASSDDRRENTEAFF
TRBJ1-1 TRBV18 . CASSPGWTEEAFF
TRBJ2-1 TRBV24-1 . CATSGARVWDNEQFF
TRBJ2-3 TRBV7-6 . CASSPSGGGPDTQYF
TRBJ2-2 TRBV11-2 . CASSLDRSPTGELFF
TRBJ2-3 TRBV6-6 TRBD2 CASRIAGRTDTQYF
TRBJ2-7 TRBV5-1 . CASSPTGSSTYEQYF
TRBJ1-2 TRBV10-1 . CATKRTEGGGYTF